In its sample, the clone carrying this T cell receptor beta chain was seen a few times. Its antigen is currently unknown. The CDR3 contains 13 residues. Trimming cost V 5 bases and J 6 bases; bases outside gene matches: 6. Germline V CDR1 and CDR2: SGHNT, YYREEE (reference sequence). PCR primers comprised 60 Vbeta and 13 Jbeta primers. Profiled with immunoSEQ multiplex PCR; TCRdb holds only in-frame clones, not every one. The sample yields 90,000 to 110,000 clones, under 85% seen once. The data originate from a study of cytomegalovirus exposure and HLA in healthy donors. Points from the study as a whole: Highly shared sequence variants in one cluster were likely a sequencing artifact. With high specificity and sensitivity, the classifier reportedly diagnosed cytomegalovirus status. Common viral pathogens (according to a later analysis) appeared linked to several of the most significant clusters.

The sequence was collected from a man aged 40-49 years in good health and CMV-seronegative. V is TRBV5-4 and J is TRBJ2-7, with 9 bases identical to TRBD2. Sequenced input: PBMCs. The CDR3 sequence is CASSSMRGGEQYF. Here the CDR3 DNA reads TGTGCCAGCAGTTCCATGCGGGGGGGCGAGCAGTACTTC.